These 10 T cell receptor beta chains share one sample of origin, sequenced in a study of early T cells in non-severe SARS-CoV-2 infection. Each CDR3 protein gets one entry after TCRdb re-called the 5' RACE reads with MiXCR. The profile shows some 80,000 distinct CDR3 sequences, about 12% of them singletons. The sample was whole blood. The receptors derive from an adult who was a healthcare worker with PCR-confirmed SARS-CoV-2 infection or an uninfected control (not recorded which).

This rearrangement joins TRBV19 to TRBJ1-2; D is possibly TRBD1 (5 bases). The CDR3 totals 12 residues. From germline, CDR1 is LNHDA and CDR2 SQIVND (reference sequence). V was cut by 8 bases and J by 3 bases, with 10 bases left in between. The CDR3 loop reads CASAPGHYGYTF. CDR3 coding DNA: TGTGCCAGTGCGCCGGGACACTATGGCTACACCTTC. The full variable domain, its missing parts supplied by reference TRBV19 and TRBJ1-2, is DGGITQSPKYLFRKEGQNVTLSCEQNLNHDAMYWYRQDPGQGLRLIYYSQIVNDFQKGDIAEGYSVSREKKESFPLTVTSAQKNPTAFYLCASAPGHYGYTFGSGTRLTVV.

The chain links TRBV6-2 or TRBV6-3 to TRBJ2-3; a weak D match, TRBD2 (5 bases). Germline lookup yields CDR1 MNHEY and CDR2 SVGEGT. The CDR3 runs 14 residues. V shed 8 bases and J shed 4 bases, with 16 bases lying between them. The CDR3 loop is CASVSGGFPDTQYF. CDR3 nucleotides: TGTGCCAGCGTTTCAGGAGGATTCCCAGATACGCAGTATTTT.

In this sample, this clonotype turned up many times. The chain's CDR3 is CASSYSNAGGPPDTQYF. DNA for the CDR3: TGTGCCAGCAGTTACTCGAATGCGGGAGGGCCCCCAGATACGCAGTATTTT. The chain is built from TRBV6-5 and TRBJ2-3; the match to TRBD2 covers 9 bases. Germline loops: CDR1 MNHEY, CDR2 SVGAGI. CDR3 length: 17 amino acids. V was clipped by 0 bases and J by 4 bases; unmatched bases: 8.

The rearrangement links TRBV3-1 to TRBJ2-3; 9 nucleotides match TRBD1. This CDR3 contains 15 residues. The V and J ends lost 1 base and 1 base, in that order; junction bases with no gene match: 0. Germline lookup yields CDR1 LGHDT and CDR2 YNNKEL (reference sequence). The CDR3 loop is CASSQGTGGTDTQYF. CDR3 in DNA: TGTGCCAGCAGCCAAGGGACAGGGGGCACAGATACGCAGTATTTT.

The chain uses TRBV6-5 and TRBJ2-1; D is uncertain. The CDR3 sequence is 13 residues long. The V gene lost 5 bases and the J gene lost 13 bases, with 18 bases spanning the gap. CDR1 is MNHEY, CDR2 SVGAGI, per germline. CDR3 loop: CASSRSGGVPQFF. The CDR3 nucleotides are TGTGCCAGCAGTCGCTCCGGTGGAGTCCCTCAGTTCTTC.

This clonotype appeared a few times. The V and J genes are TRBV4-1 and TRBJ1-1; D is possibly TRBD1 (5 bases). Germline CDR1 reads MGHRA; CDR2 reads YSYEKL. The CDR3 spans 12 residues. Trimming cost V 0 bases and J 6 bases, with 5 bases left between them. CDR3 protein: CASSQEGAEAFF. CDR3 DNA sequence: TGCGCCAGCAGCCAAGAGGGGGCTGAAGCTTTCTTT.

This clonotype occurred a few times. V is TRBV7-8 and J is TRBJ2-3; D uncertain. The V gene's germline CDR1 is SGHVS and CDR2 FQNEAQ. Trimming left V 5 bases short and J 4 bases short, with 7 bases between. This CDR3 region has 12 residues. CDR3 protein: CASSEGSDTQYF. In nucleotides, the CDR3 is TGTGCCAGCAGCGAAGGCTCAGATACGCAGTATTTT. Filled out from reference TRBV7-8 and TRBJ2-3, the complete variable domain reads GAGVSQSPRYKVAKRGQDVALRCDPISGHVSLFWYQQALGQGPEFLTYFQNEAQLDKSGLPSDRFFAERPEGSVSTLKIQRTQQEDSAVYLCASSEGSDTQYFGPGTRLTVL.

The V and J genes are TRBV7-2 and TRBJ1-6; D is ambiguous. Germline CDR1 SGHTA, CDR2 FQGNSA. The CDR3 has 11 residues. V was pared by 4 bases and J by 8 bases, with 3 bases between. The CDR3 DNA reads as TGTGCCAGCAGCTCGTATTCACCCCTCCACTTT. Encoded protein: CASSSYSPLHF.

CDR3 coding DNA: TGTGCCAGCAGTGAATTCCCCAGGTCCCAGTACTTC. Translation gives CASSEFPRSQYF. The chain combines TRBV2 with TRBJ2-5; unclear D gene. Germline CDR1 is SNHLY and CDR2 is FYNNEI. CDR3 length equals 12 residues. Trimming shortened V by 2 bases and J by 9 bases, and 10 bases separated the two germline ends.

The table lists this clonotype with a few counts. J is TRBJ2-3 and V is TRBV29-1; the D is unclear. The V gene's germline CDR1 is SQVTM and CDR2 ANQGSEA. The germline V and J ends were trimmed by 4 bases and 1 base, with 3 bases remaining between them. The CDR3 is 11 amino acids. CDR3 in amino acids: CSVGGTDTQYF. The CDR3 DNA sequence: TGCAGCGTTGGTGGCACAGATACGCAGTATTTT.